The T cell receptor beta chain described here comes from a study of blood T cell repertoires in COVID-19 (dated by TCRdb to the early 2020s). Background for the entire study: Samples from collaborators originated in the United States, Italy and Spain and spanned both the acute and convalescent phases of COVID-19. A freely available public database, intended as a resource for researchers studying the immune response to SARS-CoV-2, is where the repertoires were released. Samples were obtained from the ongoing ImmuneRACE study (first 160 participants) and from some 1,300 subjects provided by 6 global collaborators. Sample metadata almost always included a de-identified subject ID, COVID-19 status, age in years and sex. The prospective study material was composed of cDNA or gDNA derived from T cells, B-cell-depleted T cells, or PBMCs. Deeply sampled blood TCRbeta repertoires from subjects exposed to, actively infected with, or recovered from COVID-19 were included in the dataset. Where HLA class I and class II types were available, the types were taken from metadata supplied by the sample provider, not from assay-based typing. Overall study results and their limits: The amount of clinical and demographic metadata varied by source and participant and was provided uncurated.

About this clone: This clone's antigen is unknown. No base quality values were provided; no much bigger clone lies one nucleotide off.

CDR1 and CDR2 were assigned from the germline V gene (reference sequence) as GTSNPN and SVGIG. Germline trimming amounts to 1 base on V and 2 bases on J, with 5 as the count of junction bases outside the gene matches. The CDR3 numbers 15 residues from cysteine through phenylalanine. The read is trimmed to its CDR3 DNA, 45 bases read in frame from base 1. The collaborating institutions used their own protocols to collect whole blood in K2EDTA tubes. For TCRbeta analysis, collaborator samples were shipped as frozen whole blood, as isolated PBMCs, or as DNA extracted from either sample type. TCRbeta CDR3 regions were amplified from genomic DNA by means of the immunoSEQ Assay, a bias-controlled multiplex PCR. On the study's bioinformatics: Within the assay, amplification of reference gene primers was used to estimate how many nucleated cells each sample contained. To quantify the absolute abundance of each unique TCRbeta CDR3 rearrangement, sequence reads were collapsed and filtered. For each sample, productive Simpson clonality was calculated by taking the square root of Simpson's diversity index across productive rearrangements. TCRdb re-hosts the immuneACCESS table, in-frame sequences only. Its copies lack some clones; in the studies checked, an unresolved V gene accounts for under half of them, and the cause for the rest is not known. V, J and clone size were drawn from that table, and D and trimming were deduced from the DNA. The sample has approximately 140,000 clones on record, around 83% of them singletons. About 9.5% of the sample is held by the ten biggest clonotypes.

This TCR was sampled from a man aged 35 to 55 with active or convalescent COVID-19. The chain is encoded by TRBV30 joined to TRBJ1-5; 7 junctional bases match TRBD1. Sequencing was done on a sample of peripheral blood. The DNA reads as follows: TGTGCCTGGAGTGCCGGACAGGTCGGCAATCAGCCCCAGCATTTT. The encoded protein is CAWSAGQVGNQPQHF.